A single sample is the source of the 27 T cell receptor beta chains below, sequenced in a study of T cells in Graves' hyperthyroidism and ophthalmopathy. The TCR beta CDR3 regions underwent amplification using RNA transcripts as the source. RT-PCR in the first round (using the HTBI primer set) targeted the TCR CDR3. TCRdb fed the multiplex PCR reads into MiXCR, producing one record per CDR3 protein. Among approximately 520,000 distinct CDR3 sequences listed, around 21% were seen once. Sequencing was carried out using blood. Every receptor here comes from a man between 18 and 35 years old with Graves' hyperthyroidism.

This clonotype was recorded many times. The chain recombines TRBV20-1 with TRBJ1-1; no reliable D call. This CDR3 comprises 13 residues. Trimming took 0 bases from V and 4 from J, leaving 9 bases between them. Per the germline V gene, CDR1 is DFQATT and CDR2 is SNEGSKA (reference sequence). CDR3 loop: CSARDLGSTEAFF. The DNA of the CDR3 is TGCAGTGCTAGAGATCTCGGGTCCACTGAAGCTTTCTTT.

The sample holds a few counts of this clonotype. The rearrangement uses TRBV19 and TRBJ1-3; tentatively, D is TRBD1 (5 bases). The CDR3 extends over 14 amino acids. With 7 bases removed from V and 0 bases from J, the gap between germline ends came to 10 bases. Germline assignment: CDR1 LNHDA and CDR2 SQIVND (reference sequence). CDR3 region: CASNGGTSGNTIYF. CDR3 in DNA: TGTGCCAGTAACGGCGGGACCTCTGGAAACACCATATATTTT.

V and J are TRBV15 and TRBJ1-6; 7 bases fit TRBD1. Germline trimming cut 2 bases from V and 9 bases from J; bases unmatched to any gene: 4. CDR1 and CDR2 (germline): LNHNV, YYDKDF (reference sequence). CDR3 length equals 14 residues. CDR3 region: CATSRRDSGSPLHF. The CDR3 region has the DNA TGTGCCACCAGCAGAAGGGACAGCGGTTCACCCCTCCACTTT.

The rearrangement joins TRBV28 to TRBJ2-5, with 13 bases aligning to TRBD2. J was trimmed by 1 base and V by 6 bases; bases with no gene match: 11. Germline CDR1 reads MDHEN; CDR2 reads SYDVKM. This CDR3 contains 18 residues. CDR3 loop: CASRRKGLAGVTQETQYF. The DNA for the CDR3 is TGTGCCAGCAGACGCAAAGGACTAGCGGGGGTAACCCAAGAGACCCAGTACTTC.

Ten or more counts support this clonotype. This CDR3 reads CASSLCCRGGYEQYF. DNA for the CDR3: TGTGCCAGCAGTTTATGCTGCAGGGGTGGTTACGAGCAGTACTTC. The V and J genes are TRBV28 and TRBJ2-7; perhaps TRBD1 as D (6 bases). The CDR3 extends over 15 amino acids. Looked up from germline, CDR1 is MDHEN and CDR2 is SYDVKM. V was shortened by 0 bases and J by 4 bases, with 13 bases between the two germline ends.

The genes are TRBV11-2 and TRBJ1-2; the D gene is possibly TRBD1 (5 bases). The V end lost 5 bases, the J end lost 2 bases, and 18 bases lay between the germline ends. This CDR3 contains 16 residues. The germline CDR1 and CDR2 sequences are SGHAT and FQNNGV. The CDR3 region has the DNA TGTGCCAGCAGCCCTATTCCCAGGGATTGGAACTATGGCTACACCTTC. Protein product: CASSPIPRDWNYGYTF. Looking up the rest from reference TRBV11-2 and TRBJ1-2 gives the full variable domain: EAGVAQSPRYKIIEKRQSVAFWCNPISGHATLYWYQQILGQGPKLLIQFQNNGVVDDSQLPKDRFSAERLKGVDSTLKIQPAKLEDSAVYLCASSPIPRDWNYGYTFGSGTRLTVV.

This clonotype was recorded many times. The rearrangement joins TRBV24-1 to TRBJ2-7; a weak D match, TRBD2 (9 bases). The germline CDR1 and CDR2 sequences are KGHDR and SFDVKD. The V end was cut by 5 bases, the J end by 3 bases, with 22 bases between. The CDR3 totals 17 residues. CDR3 sequence (DNA): TGTGCCACCAGTGGGACAGGGAGACTAGCGGCCCACTACGAGCAGTACTTC. Its translation is CATSGTGRLAAHYEQYF.

This clonotype showed up many times. The rearrangement joins TRBV12-3 or TRBV12-4 to TRBJ1-1; 7 bases agree with TRBD1. The V gene end was trimmed by 6 bases and the J gene end by 1 base; junction bases not matched to a gene: 11. The CDR3 is 16 residues long. The CDR3 loop is CASSPGQSGENTEAFF. The CDR3 DNA is TGTGCCAGCAGCCCGGGACAGAGTGGGGAGAACACTGAAGCTTTCTTT.

The chain couples TRBV27 to TRBJ2-4; D might be TRBD1 or TRBD2, each matching 6 bases. The length of the CDR3 is 16 residues. The germline V gene encodes CDR1 MNHEY and CDR2 SMNVEV (reference sequence). The V gene lost 1 base and the J gene lost 7 bases, with 17 bases spanning the gap. CDR3 in DNA: TGTGCCAGCAGTTTATGGGGGGCCCCTGAGTACAACATTCAGTACTTC. The encoded protein is CASSLWGAPEYNIQYF.

This clonotype was counted many times. The V and J genes are TRBV4-1 and TRBJ2-5; 7 bases fit TRBD2. Per the germline V gene, CDR1 is MGHRA and CDR2 is YSYEKL. There are 15 residues in the CDR3. With V trimmed by 1 base and J by 1 base, 3 bases remained unmatched. The CDR3: CASSQVTGGQETQYF. Here the CDR3 DNA reads TGCGCCAGCAGCCAAGTGACGGGGGGCCAAGAGACCCAGTACTTC.

Ten or more counts support this clonotype. This chain connects TRBV6-5 to TRBJ1-1, with D perhaps matching TRBD1 (6 bases). Germline loops: CDR1 MNHEY, CDR2 SVGAGI. Trimming removed 5 bases from V and 5 bases from J, with 21 bases in between. The CDR3 covers 16 residues. The CDR3 nucleotides are TGTGCCAGCAGTACGGGGGGGCAGGCAAGGGGGACTGAAGCTTTCTTT. This gives the protein CASSTGGQARGTEAFF.

In this sample, this clonotype turned up a few times. This chain connects TRBV5-1 to TRBJ1-2; 7 nucleotides agree with TRBD1. CDR1 and CDR2 (germline): SGHRS, YFSETQ. V shed 3 bases and J 0 bases; nucleotides not matched to a gene: 5. The CDR3 consists of 15 residues. The CDR3 bases are TGCGCCAGCAGCTCCTCCGGGACAGCTAACTATGGCTACACCTTC. Amino acid sequence: CASSSSGTANYGYTF.

This clonotype was detected many times. The chain links TRBV29-1 to TRBJ2-5, with TRBD2 as a possible D gene (7 bases). The V gene's germline CDR1 is SQVTM and CDR2 ANQGSEA. V was cut by 7 bases and J by 4 bases, with 16 bases left in between. The CDR3 has 13 amino acids. This CDR3 reads CSALRGRGETQYF. The DNA for the CDR3 is TGCAGCGCCCTGCGGGGGCGCGGAGAGACCCAGTACTTC. Full variable domain (missing parts from reference TRBV29-1 and TRBJ2-5): SAVISQKPSRDICQRGTSLTIQCQVDSQVTMMFWYRQQPGQSLTLIATANQGSEATYESGFVIDKFPISRPNLTFSTLTVSNMSPEDSSIYLCSALRGRGETQYFGPGTRLLVL.

Comment on this clonotype: Relative to the germline gene, one junction end is altered; a read error may explain this. The chain has TRBV6-1 and TRBJ1-5; D call uncertain. CDR3 length: 16 residues. Per the germline V gene, CDR1 is MNHNS and CDR2 is SASEGT. CDR3 protein: CATSGEDLTSNQPQHF. DNA of the CDR3: TGTGCCACCAGTGGAGAAGATCTTACTAGCAATCAGCCCCAGCATTTT.

As regards this clonotype: At one end, the junction sequence differs from germline, possibly due to a read error. The chain joins TRBV10-3 to TRBJ2-2, with D perhaps matching TRBD1 or TRBD2 (5 bases each). The length of the CDR3 is 15 residues. Germline V gene sequence: CDR1 ENHRY, CDR2 SYGVKD. The CDR3 region has the DNA TGTGCCACCATCCCAGGGAGTTTTAACTCCGGGGATCTGTTTTTT. Translation gives CATIPGSFNSGDLFF.

This clonotype was recorded many times. This sequence joins TRBV9 and TRBJ1-5; D is perhaps TRBD1 (5 bases). This CDR3 is built from 16 residues. Germline V gene sequence: CDR1 SGDLS, CDR2 YYNGEE. V lost 4 bases and J 0 bases, leaving 14 bases between the germline ends. CDR3 region: CASSKGQGVSNQPQHF. The CDR3 region has the DNA TGTGCCAGCAGCAAAGGCCAAGGGGTTAGCAATCAGCCCCAGCATTTT.

This clonotype was found many times. J is TRBJ2-7 and V is TRBV5-1; D might be TRBD1 (5 bases). Germline V gene data show CDR1 as SGHRS and CDR2 as YFSETQ. The V and J ends lost 0 bases and 0 bases respectively, with 16 bases between them. This CDR3 is 17 amino acids long. CDR3 nucleotide sequence: TGCGCCAGCAGCTTGGACCAAGACAGACATTTCTCCTACGAGCAGTACTTC. Its translation: CASSLDQDRHFSYEQYF.

This clonotype occurred many times. This chain links TRBV10-3 with TRBJ1-5; 8 bases match TRBD1. The CDR3 totals 19 residues. The ends lost 0 bases at V and 3 bases at J; junction bases unmatched: 13. The V gene's germline CDR1 is ENHRY and CDR2 SYGVKD. In nucleotides, the CDR3 is TGTGCCATCAGTGAGTCGGCGCTTGGACAGGGCCTTCCCAATCAGCCCCAGCATTTT. This encodes CAISESALGQGLPNQPQHF.

This clonotype was recorded a few times. Mismatch with germline at one junction end may stem from a read error. The chain links TRBV10-2 to TRBJ2-5; D not certain. Germline V gene lookup returns CDR1 WSHSY and CDR2 SAAADI. This CDR3 contains 13 residues. This chain's CDR3 is CASSAVEGETQYF. The CDR3 bases are TGCGCCAGTAGTGCAGTAGAAGGGGAGACCCAGTACTTC.

This clonotype was recorded many times. The J gene is TRBJ1-1, the V gene TRBV28; D is unclear. CDR3 length equals 14 residues. The germline V gene encodes CDR1 MDHEN and CDR2 SYDVKM. Trimming cost V 6 bases and J 6 bases, with 17 bases left between them. The CDR3 DNA is TGTGCCAGCAGCCCGTCCCATCCCGGACCTGAAGCTTTCTTT. Translated, it gives CASSPSHPGPEAFF.

This clonotype has a count of ten or more. This sequence joins TRBV7-6 and TRBJ2-7, with 8 bases aligning to TRBD1. The CDR3 has 14 amino acids. The J segment lost 5 bases and the V segment lost 3 bases, leaving 6 bases of the junction unmatched. CDR1 and CDR2 (germline): SGHVS, FNYEAQ. CDR3 amino acids: CASSFDRGGNEQYF. CDR3 sequence (DNA): TGTGCCAGCAGCTTTGACAGGGGCGGGAACGAGCAGTACTTC.

This clonotype was picked up many times. V and J are TRBV4-1 and TRBJ2-7, with 7 bases fitting TRBD2. The CDR3 is made up of 13 amino acids. V trimming: 3 bases; J trimming: 5 bases; junction bases outside the gene matches: 4. CDR1 is MGHRA, CDR2 YSYEKL, per germline. CDR3 nucleotide sequence: TGCGCCAGCAGCCACGCGGGGGTGGACGAGCAGTACTTC. Its protein is CASSHAGVDEQYF.

A few counts support this clonotype. This chain uses TRBV28 with TRBJ2-5, with D perhaps TRBD1 or TRBD2 (5 bases each). The CDR3 sequence is 16 residues long. Trimming removed 7 bases from V and 1 base from J, with 19 bases in between. Germline CDR1 reads MDHEN; CDR2 reads SYDVKM. CDR3 amino acids: CASKPRGRKTQETQYF. The CDR3, as DNA: TGTGCCAGCAAACCTCGGGGCAGAAAAACCCAAGAGACCCAGTACTTC. The complete variable domain, with remaining parts taken from reference TRBV28 and TRBJ2-5, reads DVKVTQSSRYLVKRTGEKVFLECVQDMDHENMFWYRQDPGLGLRLIYFSYDVKMKEKGDIPEGYSVSREKKERFSLILESASTNQTSMYLCASKPRGRKTQETQYFGPGTRLLVL.

This clonotype was counted ten times or more. The V gene is TRBV28, the J gene TRBJ1-2; D gene unclear. V was trimmed by 3 bases and J by 0 bases, leaving 5 bases between them. The CDR3 has 13 amino acids. Germline values: CDR1 MDHEN, CDR2 SYDVKM. The CDR3 protein is CASSFTANYGYTF. CDR3 bases: TGTGCCAGCAGTTTCACGGCTAACTATGGCTACACCTTC.

This clonotype was seen repeatedly, ten times or more. J is TRBJ2-7 and V is TRBV7-9; TRBD1 is a possible D gene (6 bases). CDR1 and CDR2 (germline): SEHNR, FQNEAQ (reference sequence). The CDR3 totals 15 residues. V lost 5 bases and J 2 bases, leaving 16 bases between the germline ends. The CDR3 region has the DNA TGTGCCAGCAGCCCTTCCGGGACATCGACCTACGAGCAGTACTTC. Its translation is CASSPSGTSTYEQYF.

J is TRBJ1-1 and V is TRBV12-3 or TRBV12-4; 7 nucleotides match TRBD1. CDR3 length equals 16 residues. V gave up 3 bases and J gave up 5 bases; unmatched junction bases: 12. The CDR3 DNA reads as TGTGCCAGCAGTTTGAGCAGTCGGACAGGAAGGACTGAAGCTTTCTTT. This translates into CASSLSSRTGRTEAFF.

This clonotype was found a few times. This sequence joins TRBV5-1 and TRBJ2-5; D gene ambiguous. V was cut by 2 bases and J by 3 bases, with 20 bases left in between. Per the germline V gene, CDR1 is SGHRS and CDR2 is YFSETQ. This CDR3 region has 17 residues. For the CDR3, the DNA is TGCGCCAGCAGCTTTTCCCCGCCCGGAATTGCGGAAGAGACCCAGTACTTC. As protein: CASSFSPPGIAEETQYF.